This T cell receptor (beta chain) originates from a study of T-cell reconstitution after alpha-beta-depleted transplantation in children. Per the germline V gene, CDR1 is SGHTA and CDR2 is FQGTGA. The CDR3 covers 15 residues. Trimming took off 2 bases at V and 1 base at J, with 10 bases between the two ends. Library preparation (for TCRbeta) was performed with unique molecular identifiers. TCRdb independently ran MiXCR on the PCR reads; one entry per CDR3 protein. The sample lists more than 85,000 distinct CDR3 sequences, around 6.1% occurring once. This clonotype was seen many times. Its antigen is not known. Broader study findings: T-cell counts and diversity were attributed mostly to newly produced T cells one year after transplant. Diversity of TCRbeta at day 60 was high in some patients, arising from surviving recipient T cells and thymic progenitors.

Here the sequenced sample was PBMCs, mostly from graft donor cells, taken 60 days after TCRalphabeta/CD19-depleted stem cell transplant. This receptor was taken from a female patient between 2 and 15 years old who had a stem cell transplant for Fanconi anemia, so the T cells may come from the graft donor. The V and J genes are TRBV7-3 and TRBJ2-3, with D hard to call. The CDR3 sequence: CASSLAATGTDTQYF. The DNA for the CDR3 is TGTGCCAGCAGCTTAGCGGCAACAGGCACAGATACGCAGTATTTT.